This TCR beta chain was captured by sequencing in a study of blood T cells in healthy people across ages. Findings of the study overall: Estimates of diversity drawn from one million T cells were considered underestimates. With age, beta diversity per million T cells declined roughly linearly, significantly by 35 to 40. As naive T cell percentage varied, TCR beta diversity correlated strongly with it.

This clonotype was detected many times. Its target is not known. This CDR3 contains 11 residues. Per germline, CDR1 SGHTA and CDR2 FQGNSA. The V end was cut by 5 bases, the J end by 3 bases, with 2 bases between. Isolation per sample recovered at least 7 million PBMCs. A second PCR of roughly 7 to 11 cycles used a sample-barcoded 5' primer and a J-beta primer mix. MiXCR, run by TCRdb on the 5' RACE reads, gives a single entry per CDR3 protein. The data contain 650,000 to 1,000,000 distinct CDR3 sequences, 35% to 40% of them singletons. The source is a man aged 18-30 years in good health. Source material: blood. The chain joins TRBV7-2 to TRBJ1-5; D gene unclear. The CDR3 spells CASSPNQPQHF. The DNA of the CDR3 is TGTGCCAGCAGCCCCAATCAGCCCCAGCATTTT.